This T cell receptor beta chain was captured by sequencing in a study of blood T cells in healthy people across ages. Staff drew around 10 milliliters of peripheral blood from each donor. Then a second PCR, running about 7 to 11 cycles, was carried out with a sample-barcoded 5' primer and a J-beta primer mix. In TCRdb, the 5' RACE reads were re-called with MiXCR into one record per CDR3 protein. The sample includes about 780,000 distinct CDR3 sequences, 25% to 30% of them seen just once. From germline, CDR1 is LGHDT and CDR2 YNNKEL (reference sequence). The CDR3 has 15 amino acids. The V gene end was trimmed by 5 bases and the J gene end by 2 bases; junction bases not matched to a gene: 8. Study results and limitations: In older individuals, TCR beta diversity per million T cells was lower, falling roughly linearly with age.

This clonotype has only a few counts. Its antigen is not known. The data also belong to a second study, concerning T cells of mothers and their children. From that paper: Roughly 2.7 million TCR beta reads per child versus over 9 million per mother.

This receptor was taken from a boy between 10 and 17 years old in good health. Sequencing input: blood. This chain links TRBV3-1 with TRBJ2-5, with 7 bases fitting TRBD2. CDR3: CASSSTSVVQETQYF. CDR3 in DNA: TGTGCCAGCAGCTCTACTAGCGTAGTACAAGAGACCCAGTACTTC.